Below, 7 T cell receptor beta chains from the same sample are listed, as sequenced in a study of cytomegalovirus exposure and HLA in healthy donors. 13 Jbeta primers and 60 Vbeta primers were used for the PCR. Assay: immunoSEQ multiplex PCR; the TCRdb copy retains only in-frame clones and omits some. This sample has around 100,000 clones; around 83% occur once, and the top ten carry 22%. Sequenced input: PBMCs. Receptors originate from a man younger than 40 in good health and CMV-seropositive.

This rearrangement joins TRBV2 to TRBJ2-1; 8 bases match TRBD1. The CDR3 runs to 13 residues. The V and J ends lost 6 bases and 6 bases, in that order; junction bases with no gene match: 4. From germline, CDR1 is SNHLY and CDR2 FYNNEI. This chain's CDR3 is CASRPDRVNEQFF. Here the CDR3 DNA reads TGTGCCAGCAGACCGGACAGGGTCAATGAGCAGTTCTTC.

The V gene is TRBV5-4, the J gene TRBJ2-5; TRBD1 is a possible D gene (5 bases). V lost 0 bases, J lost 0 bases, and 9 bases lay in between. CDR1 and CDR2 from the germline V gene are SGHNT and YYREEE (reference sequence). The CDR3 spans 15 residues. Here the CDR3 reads CASSLGGANQETQYF. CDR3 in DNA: TGTGCCAGCAGCTTGGGGGGCGCCAACCAAGAGACCCAGTACTTC.

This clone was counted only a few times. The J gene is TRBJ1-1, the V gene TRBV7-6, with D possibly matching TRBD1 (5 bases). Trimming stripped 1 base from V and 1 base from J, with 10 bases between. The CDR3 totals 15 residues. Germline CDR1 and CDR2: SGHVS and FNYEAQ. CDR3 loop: CASSLGPGENTEAFF. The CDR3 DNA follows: TGTGCCAGCAGCTTAGGGCCGGGGGAGAACACTGAAGCTTTCTTT.

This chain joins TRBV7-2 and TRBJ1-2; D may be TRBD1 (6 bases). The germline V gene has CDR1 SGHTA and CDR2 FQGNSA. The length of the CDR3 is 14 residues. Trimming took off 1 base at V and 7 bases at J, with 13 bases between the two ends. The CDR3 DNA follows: TGTGCCAGCAGCTTAGAGGGCAGGGGATCTGGCTACACCTTC. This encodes CASSLEGRGSGYTF.

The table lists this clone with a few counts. CDR3 DNA sequence: TGCGCCAGCAGGGACTTCCCCTCCTACAATGAGCAGTTCTTC. Protein sequence: CASRDFPSYNEQFF. The J gene is TRBJ2-1, the V gene TRBV10-2, with D perhaps matching TRBD2 (5 bases). The ends were cut back, 6 bases at V and 0 bases at J, with 9 bases in the middle. Germline CDR1 is WSHSY and CDR2 is SAAADI. The CDR3 runs to 14 residues.

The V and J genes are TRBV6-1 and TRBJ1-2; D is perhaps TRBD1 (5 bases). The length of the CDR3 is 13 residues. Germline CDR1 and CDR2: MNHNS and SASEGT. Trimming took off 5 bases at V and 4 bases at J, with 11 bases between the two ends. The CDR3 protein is CASSYSGGYGYTF. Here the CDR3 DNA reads TGTGCCAGCAGTTATTCGGGGGGCTATGGCTACACCTTC.

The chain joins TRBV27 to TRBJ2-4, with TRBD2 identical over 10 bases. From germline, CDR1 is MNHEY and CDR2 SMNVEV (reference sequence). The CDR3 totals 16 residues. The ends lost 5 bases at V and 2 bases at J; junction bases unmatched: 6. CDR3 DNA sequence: TGTGCCAGCAGTGGTAAAGCGGGAGGGACCAAAAACATTCAGTACTTC. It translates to CASSGKAGGTKNIQYF.